A single sample is the source of the 21 T cell receptor beta chains below, sequenced in a study of cytomegalovirus exposure and HLA in healthy donors. The assay was immunoSEQ multiplex PCR, and TCRdb's table has in-frame clones only and misses some. The sample carries under 150,000 clones, about 89% recorded once. Sequencing was done on a sample of PBMCs. Source of these receptors: a man between 18 and 29 years old in good health and CMV-seronegative.

This chain joins TRBV9 and TRBJ2-3; 10 nucleotides line up with TRBD2. This CDR3 is built from 20 residues. V dropped 0 bases and J dropped 2; count of bases not matched to a gene: 15. Germline V gene lookup returns CDR1 SGDLS and CDR2 YYNGEE. The CDR3, as DNA: TGTGCCAGCAGCGTAGATGGACTAGCGGCTCCCCCCACGATCACAGATACGCAGTATTTT. This encodes CASSVDGLAAPPTITDTQYF.

The chain has TRBV7-9 and TRBJ1-2; the D gene is possibly TRBD1 (6 bases). The germline CDR1 and CDR2 sequences are SEHNR and FQNEAQ (reference sequence). The CDR3 has 15 amino acids. Between the trimmed V and J ends, which lost 4 bases and 2 bases, there was a span of 14 bases. Here the CDR3 reads CASSSSDSPNYGYTF. The CDR3 nucleotides read TGTGCCAGCAGCTCCTCGGACAGCCCAAACTATGGCTACACCTTC.

With regard to this clone: Relative to the germline gene, one junction end is altered; a read error may explain this. The chain combines TRBV2 with TRBJ1-1; D remains unclear. This CDR3 spans 13 amino acids. Germline CDR1 and CDR2: SNHLY and FYNNEI. The CDR3 region is CAGRPPGRTEAFF. CDR3 sequence (DNA): TGTGCCGGCAGACCCCCTGGGAGGACCGAAGCTTTCTTT.

The J gene is TRBJ2-3, the V gene TRBV6-4; a possible D gene is TRBD2 (6 bases). Germline lookup yields CDR1 MRHNA and CDR2 SNTAGT. Trimming took 3 bases from V and 1 from J, leaving 11 bases between them. There are 15 residues in the CDR3. The CDR3 DNA is TGTGCCAGCAGTGAGGAGGGCGGGGGCACAGATACGCAGTATTTT. This gives the protein CASSEEGGGTDTQYF.

The chain joins TRBV7-6 to TRBJ2-3, with 7 bases that match TRBD2. The CDR3 runs 17 residues. Germline V gene lookup returns CDR1 SGHVS and CDR2 FNYEAQ. Trimming at V came to 5 bases and at J to 2 bases, leaving 13 bases not matched to a gene. The CDR3 bases are TGTGCCAGCAGCCCTAAAGGACTGGGAGGGCACACAGATACGCAGTATTTT. It translates to CASSPKGLGGHTDTQYF. Drawing the rest from reference TRBV7-6 and TRBJ2-3, the complete variable domain is GAGVSQSPRYKVTKRGQDVALRCDPISGHVSLYWYRQALGQGPEFLTYFNYEAQQDKSGLPNDRFSAERPEGSISTLTIQRTEQRDSAMYRCASSPKGLGGHTDTQYFGPGTRLTVL.

There are a few counts of this clone. The chain links TRBV15 to TRBJ1-2, with D maybe TRBD1 (6 bases). V lost 5 bases to trimming and J lost 6 bases, with 16 bases between them. Germline-derived CDR1 and CDR2 are LNHNV and YYDKDF (reference sequence). This CDR3 comprises 14 residues. CDR3 nucleotide sequence: TGTGCCACCAGCGGCCGGGGGGCGACGAATGGCTACACCTTC. This codes for CATSGRGATNGYTF.

J is TRBJ2-6 and V is TRBV5-1, with 7 nucleotides matching TRBD1. Germline trimming cut 4 bases from V and 0 bases from J; bases unmatched to any gene: 7. Per the germline V gene, CDR1 is SGHRS and CDR2 is YFSETQ. The CDR3 sequence is 17 residues long. For the CDR3, the DNA is TGCGCCAGCAGCCTCAGGACAGGTCGCTCTGGGGCCAACGTCCTGACTTTC. This translates into CASSLRTGRSGANVLTF.

The gene calls are TRBV5-4 and TRBJ1-2; 7 bases line up with TRBD1. The CDR3 is 13 residues long. The ends lost 1 base at V and 4 bases at J; junction bases unmatched: 1. Germline CDR1 reads SGHNT; CDR2 reads YYREEE (reference sequence). CDR3 in amino acids: CASSLRTGYGYTF. CDR3 nucleotide sequence: TGTGCCAGCAGCTTGAGGACAGGCTATGGCTACACCTTC.

The chain is built from TRBV19 and TRBJ2-7, with TRBD1 matching 9 bases. The CDR3 is 14 residues long. V gave up 7 bases and J gave up 1 base; unmatched junction bases: 5. Germline V gives CDR1 LNHDA, CDR2 SQIVND (reference sequence). CDR3 protein: CASTAGTGSYEQYF. The CDR3 DNA follows: TGTGCCAGTACCGCCGGGACAGGGTCCTACGAGCAGTACTTC. Supplemented by reference TRBV19 and TRBJ2-7, the full variable domain reads DGGITQSPKYLFRKEGQNVTLSCEQNLNHDAMYWYRQDPGQGLRLIYYSQIVNDFQKGDIAEGYSVSREKKESFPLTVTSAQKNPTAFYLCASTAGTGSYEQYFGPGTRLTVT.

V and J are TRBV9 and TRBJ1-4; 9 bases align to TRBD1. CDR3 length equals 15 residues. V was clipped by 4 bases and J by 6 bases; unmatched bases: 7. The germline CDR1 and CDR2 sequences are SGDLS and YYNGEE. CDR3 residues: CASSLGTGKDEKLFF. CDR3 nucleotide sequence: TGTGCCAGCAGCCTAGGGACAGGGAAGGATGAAAAACTGTTTTTT.

This clone was picked up a small number of times. The gene calls are TRBV7-9 and TRBJ1-5; the D is unclear. The germline CDR1 and CDR2 sequences are SEHNR and FQNEAQ (reference sequence). This CDR3 has 15 amino acids. V was trimmed by 5 bases and J by 3 bases, leaving 14 bases between them. The CDR3 bases are TGTGCCAGCAGCAGGAGTGGCAGCCCCAATCAGCCCCAGCATTTT. Translated, it gives CASSRSGSPNQPQHF. Full variable domain (rest looked up from reference TRBV7-9 and TRBJ1-5): DTGVSQNPRHKITKRGQNVTFRCDPISEHNRLYWYRQTLGQGPEFLTYFQNEAQLEKSRLLSDRFSAERPKGSFSTLEIQRTEQGDSAMYLCASSRSGSPNQPQHFGDGTRLSIL.

The V call is TRBV28, the J call TRBJ1-5, with a tentative D call TRBD1 (5 bases). The CDR3 length is 16 residues. The V end was cut by 3 bases, the J end by 0 bases, with 12 bases between. Per germline, CDR1 MDHEN and CDR2 SYDVKM. CDR3 amino acids: CASSFPGQYSNQPQHF. The DNA for the CDR3 is TGTGCCAGCAGTTTTCCAGGGCAATATAGCAATCAGCCCCAGCATTTT.

This clone was counted a single time. The V call is TRBV30, the J call TRBJ1-1; 10 positions match TRBD1. Germline assignment: CDR1 GTSNPN and CDR2 SVGIG (reference sequence). The CDR3 runs to 13 residues. J was trimmed by 5 bases and V by 4 bases; bases with no gene match: 4. The chain's CDR3 is CAWTRDRGTEAFF. The CDR3 DNA reads TGTGCCTGGACCCGGGACAGGGGAACTGAAGCTTTCTTT.

V usage is TRBV5-1 and J usage is TRBJ1-1, with 8 positions matching TRBD1. Germline V gene data show CDR1 as SGHRS and CDR2 as YFSETQ. The CDR3 has 14 residues. V lost 4 bases, J lost 3 bases, and 5 bases stayed unmatched. The CDR3 region is CASSQQGAYTEAFF. The CDR3 region has the DNA TGCGCCAGCAGCCAGCAGGGGGCGTACACTGAAGCTTTCTTT.

The CDR3 sequence is CSPTGLAGGWAYEQYV. In nucleotides, the CDR3 is TGCAGCCCGACGGGACTAGCGGGAGGTTGGGCCTACGAGCAGTACGTC. This chain links TRBV29-1 with TRBJ2-7; TRBD2 agrees at 15 bases. Losses at the gene ends were 8 bases for V and 2 bases for J; bases not matched to a gene: 10. The CDR3 consists of 16 residues. Germline loops: CDR1 SQVTM, CDR2 ANQGSEA.

V gene TRBV4-3 combines with J gene TRBJ1-1; maybe TRBD1 (5 bases). The ends were cut back, 1 base at V and 1 base at J, with 13 bases in the middle. Germline-derived CDR1 and CDR2 are LGHNA and YSLEER. The CDR3 contains 16 residues. DNA for the CDR3: TGCGCCAGCAGCCAAGTCCCTGACGGGGGGAACACTGAAGCTTTCTTT. Translating it yields CASSQVPDGGNTEAFF.

The chain employs TRBV5-6 and TRBJ2-7, with 8 bases lining up with TRBD1. The CDR3 length is 16 residues. Per germline, CDR1 SGHDT and CDR2 YYEEEE. V shed 0 bases, J shed 3 bases, and the junction held 8 bases outside the gene matches. Here the CDR3 DNA reads TGTGCCAGCAGCTTGGCCGGACAGGGAACGGGCTACGAGCAGTACTTC. Residues: CASSLAGQGTGYEQYF.

The rearrangement uses TRBV9 and TRBJ2-3, with 7 bases aligning to TRBD1. CDR1 is SGDLS and CDR2 is YYNGEE in the germline V gene. After removal of 1 base from V and 6 bases from J, the junction contained 5 bases not matched to a gene. CDR3 length equals 14 residues. In nucleotides, the CDR3 is TGTGCCAGCAGCGTAAATCTACAGGGGGATACGCAGTATTTT. Translated, it gives CASSVNLQGDTQYF.

CDR3 in amino acids: CASSRPVRGLEDEQFF. The CDR3 DNA reads TGTGCCAGCAGCCGCCCCGTCAGGGGGCTTGAGGATGAGCAGTTCTTC. The chain carries TRBV5-4 and TRBJ2-1; TRBD1 aligns across 8 bases. The ends lost 4 bases at V and 8 bases at J; junction bases unmatched: 14. Germline V CDR1 and CDR2: SGHNT, YYREEE (reference sequence). CDR3 length: 16 residues.

The chain couples TRBV11-2 to TRBJ1-2; a weak D match, TRBD1 (5 bases). The CDR3 totals 13 residues. V lost 1 base to trimming and J lost 12 bases, with 15 bases between them. Germline V CDR1 and CDR2: SGHAT, FQNNGV. CDR3 residues: CASSLATTGENTF. The CDR3 nucleotides are TGTGCCAGCAGCTTAGCAACTACAGGAGAGAACACCTTC.

The chain combines TRBV5-1 with TRBJ2-5; 9 bases fit TRBD2. Per germline, CDR1 SGHRS and CDR2 YFSETQ. J gave up 0 bases and V 2 bases, and 5 bases lay outside the gene matches. The CDR3 spans 16 residues. CDR3 amino acids: CASSLEGLAHQETQYF. DNA of the CDR3: TGCGCCAGCAGCTTAGAGGGACTAGCTCACCAAGAGACCCAGTACTTC.